The following is a T cell receptor beta chain sequence with its context. The antigen is unknown. This sample is drawn from a study of blood T cells in healthy people across ages. Regarding the study as a whole: A roughly linear fall in TCR beta diversity per million T cells was seen with increasing age.

In germline, CDR1 is LNHNV, CDR2 YYDKDF (reference sequence). The CDR3 sequence is 15 residues long. The V and J ends lost 5 bases and 2 bases, in that order; junction bases with no gene match: 6. For the second PCR, which ran for 7 to 11 cycles, a sample-barcoded 5' primer and a J-beta primer mix were used. TCRdb passed the 5' RACE reads through MiXCR, listing each CDR3 protein once. The sample yields about 1.1 million distinct CDR3 sequences, about two fifths seen once. Sequenced sample: blood. The receptor was derived from a man aged 18 to 29 in good health. V gene TRBV15 combines with J gene TRBJ2-1; 7 bases are shared with TRBD1. CDR3 sequence (DNA): TGTGCCACCAGCCCTCGACAGGGAGCCTACAATGAGCAGTTCTTC. Translation: CATSPRQGAYNEQFF.